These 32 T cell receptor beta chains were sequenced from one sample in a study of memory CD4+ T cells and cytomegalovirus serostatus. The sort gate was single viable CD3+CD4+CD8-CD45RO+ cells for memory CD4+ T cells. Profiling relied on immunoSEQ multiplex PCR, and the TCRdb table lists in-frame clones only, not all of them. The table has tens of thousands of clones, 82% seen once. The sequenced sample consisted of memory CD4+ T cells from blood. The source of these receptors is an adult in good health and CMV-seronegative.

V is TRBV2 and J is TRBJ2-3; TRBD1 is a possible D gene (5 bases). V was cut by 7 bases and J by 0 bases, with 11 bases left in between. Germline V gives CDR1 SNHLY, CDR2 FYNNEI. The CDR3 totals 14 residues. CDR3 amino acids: CASTDRRSTDTQYF. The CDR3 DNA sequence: TGTGCCAGCACCGACAGACGAAGCACAGATACGCAGTATTTT. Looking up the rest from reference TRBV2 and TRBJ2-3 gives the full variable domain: EPEVTQTPSHQVTQMGQEVILRCVPISNHLYFYWYRQILGQKVEFLVSFYNNEISEKSEIFDDQFSVERPDGSNFTLKIRSTKLEDSAMYFCASTDRRSTDTQYFGPGTRLTVL.

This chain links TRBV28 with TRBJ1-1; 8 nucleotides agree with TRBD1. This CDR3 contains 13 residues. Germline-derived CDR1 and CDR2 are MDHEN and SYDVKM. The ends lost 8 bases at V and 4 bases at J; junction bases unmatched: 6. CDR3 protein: CASHDRGSTEAFF. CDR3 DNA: TGTGCCAGCCACGACAGGGGCAGCACTGAAGCTTTCTTT.

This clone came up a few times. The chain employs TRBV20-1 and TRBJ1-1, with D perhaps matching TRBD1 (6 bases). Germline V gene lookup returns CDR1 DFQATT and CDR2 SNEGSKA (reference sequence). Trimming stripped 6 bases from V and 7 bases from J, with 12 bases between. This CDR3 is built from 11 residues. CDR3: CSARTVIEAFF. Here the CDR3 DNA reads TGCAGTGCGAGGACAGTTATTGAAGCTTTCTTT.

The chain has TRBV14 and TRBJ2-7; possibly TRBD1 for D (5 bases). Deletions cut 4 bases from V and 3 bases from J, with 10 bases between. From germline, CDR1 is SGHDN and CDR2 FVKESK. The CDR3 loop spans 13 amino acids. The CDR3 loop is CASSLGPYYEQYF. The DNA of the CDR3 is TGTGCCAGCAGCCTGGGGCCTTACTACGAGCAGTACTTC.

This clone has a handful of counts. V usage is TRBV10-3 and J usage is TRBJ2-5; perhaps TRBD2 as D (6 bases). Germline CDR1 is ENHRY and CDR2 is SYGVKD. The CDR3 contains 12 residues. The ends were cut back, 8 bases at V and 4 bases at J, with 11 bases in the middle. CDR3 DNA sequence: TGTGCCATCGGCAGGGAGGCAGAGACCCAGTACTTC. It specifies CAIGREAETQYF.

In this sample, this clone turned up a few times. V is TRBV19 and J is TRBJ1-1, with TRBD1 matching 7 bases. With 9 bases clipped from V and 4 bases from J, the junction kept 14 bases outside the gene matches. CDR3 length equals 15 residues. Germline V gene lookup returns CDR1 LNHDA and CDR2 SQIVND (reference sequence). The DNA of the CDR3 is TGTGCCAGCAGAAACAAAGGGGGCGGGAGCACTGAAGCTTTCTTT. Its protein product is CASRNKGGGSTEAFF.

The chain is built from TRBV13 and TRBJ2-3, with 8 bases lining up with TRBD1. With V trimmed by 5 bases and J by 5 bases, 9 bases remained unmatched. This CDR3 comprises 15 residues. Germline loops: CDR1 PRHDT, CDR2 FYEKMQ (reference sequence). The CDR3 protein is CASSRRDRQRDTQYF. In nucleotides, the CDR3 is TGTGCCAGCAGCCGCCGGGACAGGCAAAGAGATACGCAGTATTTT.

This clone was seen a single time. CDR3 nucleotide sequence: TGCGCCAGCGGACCTGGGGTTGGTACGCAGTATTTT. Amino acid sequence: CASGPGVGTQYF. The V gene is TRBV23-1, the J gene TRBJ2-3; D is unclear. TRBV23-1 is known as an ORF, though its function is uncertain. V was pared by 8 bases and J by 8 bases, with 14 bases between. The CDR3 is 12 residues long.

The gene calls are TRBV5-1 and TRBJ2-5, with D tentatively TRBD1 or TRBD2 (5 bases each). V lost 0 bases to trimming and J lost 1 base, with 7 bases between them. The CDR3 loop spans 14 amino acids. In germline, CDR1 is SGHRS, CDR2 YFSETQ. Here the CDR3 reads CASSLVGAQETQYF. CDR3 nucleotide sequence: TGCGCCAGCAGCTTGGTCGGGGCCCAAGAGACCCAGTACTTC.

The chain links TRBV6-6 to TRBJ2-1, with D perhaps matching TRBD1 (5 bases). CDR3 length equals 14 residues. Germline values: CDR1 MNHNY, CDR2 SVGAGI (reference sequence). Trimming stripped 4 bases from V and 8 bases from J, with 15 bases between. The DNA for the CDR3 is TGTGCCAGCAGTTTATCCTACCCCAGGGATGAGCAGTTCTTC. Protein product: CASSLSYPRDEQFF.

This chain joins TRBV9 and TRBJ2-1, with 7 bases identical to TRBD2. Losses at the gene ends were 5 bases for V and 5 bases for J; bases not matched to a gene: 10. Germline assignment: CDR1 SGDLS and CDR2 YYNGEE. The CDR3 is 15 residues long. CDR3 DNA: TGTGCCAGCAGACGGGGAGGGATGGGAGACAATGAGCAGTTCTTC. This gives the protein CASRRGGMGDNEQFF.

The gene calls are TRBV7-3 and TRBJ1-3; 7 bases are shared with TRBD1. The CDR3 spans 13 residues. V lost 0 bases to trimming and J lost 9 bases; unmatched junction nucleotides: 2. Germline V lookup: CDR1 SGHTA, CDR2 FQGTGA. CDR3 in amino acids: CASSLTPGGTIYF. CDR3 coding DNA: TGTGCCAGCAGCTTAACCCCAGGGGGCACCATATATTTT. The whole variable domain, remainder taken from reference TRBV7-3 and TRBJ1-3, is GAGVSQTPSNKVTEKGKYVELRCDPISGHTALYWYRQSLGQGPEFLIYFQGTGAADDSGLPNDRFFAVRPEGSVSTLKIQRTERGDSAVYLCASSLTPGGTIYFGEGSWLTVV.

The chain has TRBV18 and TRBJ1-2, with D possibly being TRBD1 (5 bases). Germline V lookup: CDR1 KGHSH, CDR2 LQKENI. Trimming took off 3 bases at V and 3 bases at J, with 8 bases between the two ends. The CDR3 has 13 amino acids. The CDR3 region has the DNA TGTGCCAGCTCACCTGGGACGGACTATGGCTACACCTTC. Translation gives CASSPGTDYGYTF.

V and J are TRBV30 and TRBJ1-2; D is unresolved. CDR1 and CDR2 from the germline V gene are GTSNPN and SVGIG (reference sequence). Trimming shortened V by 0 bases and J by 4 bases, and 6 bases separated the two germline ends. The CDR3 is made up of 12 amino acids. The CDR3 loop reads CAWSVNLYGYTF. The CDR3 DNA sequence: TGTGCCTGGAGTGTAAACCTCTATGGCTACACCTTC.

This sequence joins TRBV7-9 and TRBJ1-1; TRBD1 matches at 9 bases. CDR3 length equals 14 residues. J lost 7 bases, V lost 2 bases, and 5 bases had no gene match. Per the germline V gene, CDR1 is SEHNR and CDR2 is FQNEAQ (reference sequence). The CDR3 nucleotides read TGTGCCAGCAGCTTACACAGGGGGCGAGGTGAAGCTTTCTTT. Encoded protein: CASSLHRGRGEAFF.

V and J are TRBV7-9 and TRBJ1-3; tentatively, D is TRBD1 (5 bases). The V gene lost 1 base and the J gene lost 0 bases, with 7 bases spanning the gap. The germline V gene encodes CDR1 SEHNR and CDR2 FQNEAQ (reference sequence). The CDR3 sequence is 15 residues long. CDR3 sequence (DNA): TGTGCCAGCAGCTTAGGGACAAACTCTGGAAACACCATATATTTT. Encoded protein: CASSLGTNSGNTIYF.

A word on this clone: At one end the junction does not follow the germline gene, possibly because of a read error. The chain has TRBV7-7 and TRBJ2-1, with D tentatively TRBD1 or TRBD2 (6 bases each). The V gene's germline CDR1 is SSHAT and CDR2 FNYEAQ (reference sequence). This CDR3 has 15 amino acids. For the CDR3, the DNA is TGTGCTAGCAGCTTAGAAGGGGGGAACTACAATGAGCAGTTCTTC. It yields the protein CASSLEGGNYNEQFF.

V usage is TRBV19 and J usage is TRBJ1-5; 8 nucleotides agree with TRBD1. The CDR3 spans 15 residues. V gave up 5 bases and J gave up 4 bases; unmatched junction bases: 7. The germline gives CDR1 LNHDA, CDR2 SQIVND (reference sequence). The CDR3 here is CASSSRTGWNQPQHF. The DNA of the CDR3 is TGTGCCAGTAGTTCGAGGACAGGGTGGAATCAGCCCCAGCATTTT.

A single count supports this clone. CDR3: CAISGTGRGGELFF. CDR3 coding DNA: TGTGCCATCAGTGGGACCGGTCGGGGCGGGGAGCTGTTTTTT. The genes are TRBV10-3 and TRBJ2-2, with a possible D match to TRBD2 (5 bases). The CDR3 extends over 14 amino acids. V was clipped by 4 bases and J by 7 bases, with 13 bases between them. Looked up from germline, CDR1 is ENHRY and CDR2 is SYGVKD.

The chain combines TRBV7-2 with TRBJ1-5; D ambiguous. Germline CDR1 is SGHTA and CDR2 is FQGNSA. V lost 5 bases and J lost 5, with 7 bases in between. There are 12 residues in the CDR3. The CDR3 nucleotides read TGTGCCAGCAGCCTTGATTATCAGCCCCAGCATTTT. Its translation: CASSLDYQPQHF.

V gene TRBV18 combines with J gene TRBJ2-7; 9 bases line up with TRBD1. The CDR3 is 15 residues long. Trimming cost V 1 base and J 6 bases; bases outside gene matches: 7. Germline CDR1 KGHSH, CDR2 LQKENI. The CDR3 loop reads CASSPLGTGLAEQYF. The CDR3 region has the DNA TGTGCCAGCTCACCACTCGGGACAGGGCTCGCCGAGCAGTACTTC. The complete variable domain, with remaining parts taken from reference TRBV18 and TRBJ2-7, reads NAGVMQNPRHLVRRRGQEARLRCSPMKGHSHVYWYRQLPEEGLKFMVYLQKENIIDESGMPKERFSAEFPKEGPSILRIQQVVRGDSAAYFCASSPLGTGLAEQYFGPGTRLTVT.

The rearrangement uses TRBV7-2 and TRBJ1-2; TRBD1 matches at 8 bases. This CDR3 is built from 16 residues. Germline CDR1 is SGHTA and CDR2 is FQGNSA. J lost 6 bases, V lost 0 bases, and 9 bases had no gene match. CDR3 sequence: CASSLARRQGAHGYTF. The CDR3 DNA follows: TGTGCCAGCAGCTTAGCGAGGAGGCAGGGGGCTCATGGCTACACCTTC.

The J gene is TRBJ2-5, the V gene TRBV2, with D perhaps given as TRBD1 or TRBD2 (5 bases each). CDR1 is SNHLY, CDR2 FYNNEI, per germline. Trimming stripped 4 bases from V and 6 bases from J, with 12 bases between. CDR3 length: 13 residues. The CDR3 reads CASSGYEGQTQYF. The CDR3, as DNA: TGTGCCAGCAGTGGGTATGAGGGGCAGACCCAGTACTTC.

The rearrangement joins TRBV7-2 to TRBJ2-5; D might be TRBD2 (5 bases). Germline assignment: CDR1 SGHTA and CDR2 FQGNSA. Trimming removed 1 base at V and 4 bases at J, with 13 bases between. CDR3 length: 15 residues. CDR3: CASSLGARLAETQYF. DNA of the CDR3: TGTGCCAGCAGCTTAGGGGCGCGGCTAGCAGAGACCCAGTACTTC. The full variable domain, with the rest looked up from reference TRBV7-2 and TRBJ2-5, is GAGVSQSPSNKVTEKGKDVELRCDPISGHTALYWYRQSLGQGLEFLIYFQGNSAPDKSGLPSDRFSAERTGGSVSTLTIQRTQQEDSAVYLCASSLGARLAETQYFGPGTRLLVL.

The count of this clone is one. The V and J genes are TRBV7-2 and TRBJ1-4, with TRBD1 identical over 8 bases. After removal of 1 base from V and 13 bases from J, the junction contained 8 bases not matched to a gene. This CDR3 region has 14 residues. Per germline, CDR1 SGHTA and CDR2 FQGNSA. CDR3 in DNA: TGTGCCAGCAGCTTAGACAGGGGGGCCGGTCTACTGTTTTTT. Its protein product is CASSLDRGAGLLFF.

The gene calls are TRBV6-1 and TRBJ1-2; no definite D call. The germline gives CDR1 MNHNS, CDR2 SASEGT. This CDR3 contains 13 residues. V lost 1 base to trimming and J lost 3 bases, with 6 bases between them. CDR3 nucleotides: TGTGCCAGCAGTGAAGACAGTTACTATGGCTACACCTTC. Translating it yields CASSEDSYYGYTF.

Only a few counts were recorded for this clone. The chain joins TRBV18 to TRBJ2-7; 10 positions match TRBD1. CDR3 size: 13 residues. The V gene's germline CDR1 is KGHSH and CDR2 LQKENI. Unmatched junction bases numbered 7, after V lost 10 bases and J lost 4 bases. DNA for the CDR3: TGTGCCACCTCGACAGGGGGCTTATACGAGCAGTACTTC. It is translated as CATSTGGLYEQYF.

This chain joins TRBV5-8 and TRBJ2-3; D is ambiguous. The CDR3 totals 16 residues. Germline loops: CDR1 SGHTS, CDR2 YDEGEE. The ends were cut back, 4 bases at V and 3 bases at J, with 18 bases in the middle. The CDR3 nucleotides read TGTGCCAGCAGCCTCTGGGGTGATAGGCAGACAGATACGCAGTATTTT. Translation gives CASSLWGDRQTDTQYF.

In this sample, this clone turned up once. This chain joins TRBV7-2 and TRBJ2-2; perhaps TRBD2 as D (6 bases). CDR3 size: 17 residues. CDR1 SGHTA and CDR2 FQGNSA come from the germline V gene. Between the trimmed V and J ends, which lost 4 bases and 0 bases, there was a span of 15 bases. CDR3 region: CASSSPRGSTNTGELFF. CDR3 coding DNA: TGTGCCAGCAGCTCCCCCCGGGGGTCCACGAACACCGGGGAGCTGTTTTTT.

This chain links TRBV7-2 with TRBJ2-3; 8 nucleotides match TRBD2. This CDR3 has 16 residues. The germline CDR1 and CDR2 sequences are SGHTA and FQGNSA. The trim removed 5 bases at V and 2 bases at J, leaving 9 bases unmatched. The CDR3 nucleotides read TGTGCCAGCAGCAGTGGGACTAGAGGACACACAGATACGCAGTATTTT. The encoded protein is CASSSGTRGHTDTQYF.

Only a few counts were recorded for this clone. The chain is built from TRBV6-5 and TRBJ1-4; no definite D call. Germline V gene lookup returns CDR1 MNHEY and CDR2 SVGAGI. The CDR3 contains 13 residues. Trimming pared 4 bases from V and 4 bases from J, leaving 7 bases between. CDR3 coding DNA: TGTGCCAGCAGTTCCAGCTATAATGAAAAACTGTTTTTT. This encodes CASSSSYNEKLFF.

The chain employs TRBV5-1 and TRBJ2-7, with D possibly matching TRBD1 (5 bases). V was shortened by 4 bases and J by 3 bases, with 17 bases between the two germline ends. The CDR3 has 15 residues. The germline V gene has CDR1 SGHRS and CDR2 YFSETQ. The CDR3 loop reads CASSTGHTRNYEQYF. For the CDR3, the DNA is TGCGCCAGCAGCACCGGACACACCCGCAACTACGAGCAGTACTTC. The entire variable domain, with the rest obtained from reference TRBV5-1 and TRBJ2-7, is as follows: KAGVTQTPRYLIKTRGQQVTLSCSPISGHRSVSWYQQTPGQGLQFLFEYFSETQRNKGNFPGRFSGRQFSNSRSEMNVSTLELGDSALYLCASSTGHTRNYEQYFGPGTRLTVT.